The 25 T cell receptor beta chains in this list originate from one sample, sequenced in a study of cytomegalovirus exposure and HLA in healthy donors. PCR amplification relied on 60 Vbeta primers (plus 13 Jbeta primers). Using immunoSEQ multiplex PCR, the repertoire was profiled, and TCRdb retains in-frame clones only, with some absent. This specimen shows 190,000 or so clones; the ten leading clones hold 0.74%. Source material: PBMCs. The source of these receptors is a boy aged 5-17 years in good health and CMV-seronegative.

This chain joins TRBV7-8 and TRBJ2-7, with 8 bases identical to TRBD2. Germline values: CDR1 SGHVS, CDR2 FQNEAQ. J gave up 4 bases and V 5 bases, and 19 bases lay outside the gene matches. The CDR3 has 18 amino acids. In DNA, the CDR3 is TGTGCCAGCAGCGGTATATCGGGGGGGGACACAATTTTTTACGAGCAGTACTTC. This sequence encodes CASSGISGGDTIFYEQYF.

This chain uses TRBV18 with TRBJ2-3; the match to TRBD2 covers 11 bases. The ends lost 0 bases at V and 13 bases at J; junction bases unmatched: 12. Germline CDR1 and CDR2: KGHSH and LQKENI. This CDR3 is 16 amino acids long. The CDR3 DNA follows: TGTGCCAGCTCACCACCGCTAGCGGGGGGCCGAAGTGGGGAGTATTTT. Its protein is CASSPPLAGGRSGEYF. The complete variable domain, with remaining parts taken from reference TRBV18 and TRBJ2-3, reads NAGVMQNPRHLVRRRGQEARLRCSPMKGHSHVYWYRQLPEEGLKFMVYLQKENIIDESGMPKERFSAEFPKEGPSILRIQQVVRGDSAAYFCASSPPLAGGRSGEYFGPGTRLTVL.

The V call is TRBV19, the J call TRBJ2-7; 8 bases match TRBD2. Looked up from germline, CDR1 is LNHDA and CDR2 is SQIVND (reference sequence). There are 15 residues in the CDR3. V dropped 3 bases and J dropped 2; count of bases not matched to a gene: 6. CDR3 protein: CASSISGVSAYEQYF. The CDR3 DNA follows: TGTGCCAGTAGTATTAGCGGGGTGAGTGCCTACGAGCAGTACTTC. The full variable domain, rest sourced from reference TRBV19 and TRBJ2-7, is DGGITQSPKYLFRKEGQNVTLSCEQNLNHDAMYWYRQDPGQGLRLIYYSQIVNDFQKGDIAEGYSVSREKKESFPLTVTSAQKNPTAFYLCASSISGVSAYEQYFGPGTRLTVT.

The V call is TRBV9, the J call TRBJ2-2; D may be TRBD1 (7 bases). The germline V and J ends were trimmed by 2 bases and 2 bases, with 13 bases remaining between them. The germline CDR1 and CDR2 sequences are SGDLS and YYNGEE. The CDR3 runs to 16 residues. The CDR3 region is CASSVRGGGNTGELFF. Written as DNA, the CDR3 is TGTGCCAGCAGCGTTCGAGGAGGGGGCAACACCGGGGAGCTGTTTTTT.

The chain carries TRBV18 and TRBJ2-5, with D possibly matching TRBD1 (6 bases). The closer fit of TRBJ2-7 to the DNA end suggests the J call may be wrong. Looked up from germline, CDR1 is KGHSH and CDR2 is LQKENI. The CDR3 extends over 11 amino acids. Written as DNA, the CDR3 is TGTGCCAGCTCGGGGGCGAGCGAGCAGTACTTC. Amino acid sequence: CASSGASEQYF.

The chain carries TRBV15 and TRBJ2-1; 8 nucleotides line up with TRBD2. V lost 2 bases to trimming and J lost 4 bases; unmatched junction nucleotides: 7. CDR1 and CDR2 (germline): LNHNV, YYDKDF (reference sequence). This CDR3 has 16 residues. DNA for the CDR3: TGTGCCACCAGCAGACCGAGCGGGGGAGAGTACAATGAGCAGTTCTTC. It codes for CATSRPSGGEYNEQFF.

The chain links TRBV11-2 to TRBJ2-7; 8 nucleotides line up with TRBD1. Losses at the gene ends were 5 bases for V and 6 bases for J; bases not matched to a gene: 12. The germline CDR1 and CDR2 sequences are SGHAT and FQNNGV. CDR3 length: 15 residues. CDR3 in DNA: TGTGCCAGCAGCCTCACGGGGCAGGGGGCTGGCGAGCAGTACTTC. Translating it yields CASSLTGQGAGEQYF. Full variable domain (missing parts from reference TRBV11-2 and TRBJ2-7): EAGVAQSPRYKIIEKRQSVAFWCNPISGHATLYWYQQILGQGPKLLIQFQNNGVVDDSQLPKDRFSAERLKGVDSTLKIQPAKLEDSAVYLCASSLTGQGAGEQYFGPGTRLTVT.

To note about this clone: This CDR3 is also generated by other DNA sequences in the sample. This rearrangement joins TRBV7-2 to TRBJ2-3; tentatively, D is TRBD2 (5 bases). The CDR3 has 14 amino acids. Germline V gives CDR1 SGHTA, CDR2 FQGNSA. Trimming removed 0 bases at V and 3 bases at J, with 7 bases between. CDR3 coding DNA: TGTGCCAGCAGCTTAGCCGGAGGAACAGATACGCAGTATTTT. As protein: CASSLAGGTDTQYF.

The rearrangement joins TRBV10-3 to TRBJ2-7; 11 positions agree with TRBD1. Germline V gene data show CDR1 as ENHRY and CDR2 as SYGVKD. The CDR3 loop spans 15 amino acids. The V and J ends lost 4 bases and 3 bases, in that order; junction bases with no gene match: 5. This CDR3 reads CAISGPGQGVYEQYF. The CDR3, as DNA: TGTGCCATCAGTGGGCCGGGACAGGGGGTCTACGAGCAGTACTTC.

The chain uses TRBV5-1 and TRBJ2-5, with D hard to call. The CDR3 extends over 14 amino acids. The V gene's germline CDR1 is SGHRS and CDR2 YFSETQ. V was pared by 4 bases and J by 5 bases, with 15 bases between. CDR3 in DNA: TGCGCCAGCAGCCTGGGTTGGGTGGGCGAGACCCAGTACTTC. It specifies CASSLGWVGETQYF.

V is TRBV7-9 and J is TRBJ1-1, with 8 bases identical to TRBD1. The trim removed 3 bases at V and 11 bases at J, leaving 5 bases unmatched. CDR3 length: 12 residues. Germline CDR1 reads SEHNR; CDR2 reads FQNEAQ (reference sequence). This chain's CDR3 is CASSFLGQAAFF. CDR3 in DNA: TGTGCCAGCAGCTTCTTGGGACAGGCGGCTTTCTTT.

CDR3 protein: CASSVSGLANEKLFF. CDR3 coding DNA: TGTGCCAGCAGCGTCTCGGGGTTGGCTAATGAAAAACTGTTTTTT. J is TRBJ1-4 and V is TRBV9; no clear D gene. The CDR3 consists of 15 residues. Between the trimmed V and J ends, which lost 2 bases and 3 bases, there was a span of 11 bases. Per the germline V gene, CDR1 is SGDLS and CDR2 is YYNGEE. Variable domain in full (rest from reference TRBV9 and TRBJ1-4): DSGVTQTPKHLITATGQRVTLRCSPRSGDLSVYWYQQSLDQGLQFLIQYYNGEERAKGNILERFSAQQFPDLHSELNLSSLELGDSALYFCASSVSGLANEKLFFGSGTQLSVL.

The chain has TRBV9 and TRBJ1-6; D not resolved. There are 13 residues in the CDR3. Trimming shortened V by 0 bases and J by 8 bases, and 6 bases separated the two germline ends. The germline V gene has CDR1 SGDLS and CDR2 YYNGEE. The CDR3 coding sequence is TGTGCCAGCAGCGTAGTTGTCGATTCACCCCTCCACTTT. It specifies CASSVVVDSPLHF.

The chain joins TRBV30 to TRBJ1-5, with a tentative D call TRBD1 (5 bases). The germline gives CDR1 GTSNPN, CDR2 SVGIG (reference sequence). Trimming removed 1 base from V and 6 bases from J, with 10 bases in between. This CDR3 is built from 13 residues. In DNA, the CDR3 is TGTGCCTGGAGTGGGGGGGGGACTCAGCCCCAGCATTTT. Protein sequence: CAWSGGGTQPQHF. The complete variable domain, with remaining parts taken from reference TRBV30 and TRBJ1-5, reads SQTIHQWPATLVQPVGSPLSLECTVEGTSNPNLYWYRQAAGRGLQLLFYSVGIGQISSEVPQNLSASRPQDRQFILSSKKLLLSDSGFYLCAWSGGGTQPQHFGDGTRLSIL.

The chain carries TRBV7-2 and TRBJ1-3, with TRBD1 matching over 9 bases. Trimming at V came to 5 bases and at J to 4 bases, leaving 15 bases not matched to a gene. The CDR3 spans 18 residues. Germline V gene sequence: CDR1 SGHTA, CDR2 FQGNSA. CDR3 sequence: CASSPRGQGRLGGNTIYF. Here the CDR3 DNA reads TGTGCCAGCAGCCCGAGGGGACAGGGACGGTTGGGGGGAAACACCATATATTTT.

V is TRBV30 and J is TRBJ2-3, with 11 bases lining up with TRBD2. The CDR3 is 16 amino acids. Losses at the gene ends were 5 bases for V and 2 bases for J; bases not matched to a gene: 9. Germline CDR1 is GTSNPN and CDR2 is SVGIG (reference sequence). CDR3 in amino acids: CAWAAGTSGPTDTQYF. DNA for the CDR3: TGTGCCTGGGCGGCGGGGACTAGCGGACCCACAGATACGCAGTATTTT.

The chain is built from TRBV7-9 and TRBJ1-3; D remains unclear. This CDR3 is built from 14 residues. Germline V CDR1 and CDR2: SEHNR, FQNEAQ (reference sequence). With 1 base removed from V and 2 bases from J, the gap between germline ends came to 6 bases. The CDR3 region is CASSLGSPGNTIYF. The CDR3 DNA sequence: TGTGCCAGCAGCTTAGGCAGTCCTGGAAACACCATATATTTT.

This sequence joins TRBV19 and TRBJ1-1; no clear D. Germline V gives CDR1 LNHDA, CDR2 SQIVND (reference sequence). V dropped 2 bases and J dropped 6 bases, with 13 bases sitting between them. The CDR3 totals 14 residues. The CDR3 is CASSITGSRPEAFF. The CDR3 coding sequence is TGTGCCAGTAGTATAACGGGGTCCCGCCCTGAAGCTTTCTTT.

This chain connects TRBV11-2 to TRBJ1-1; D uncertain. This CDR3 comprises 14 residues. Germline CDR1 SGHAT, CDR2 FQNNGV. V was clipped by 1 base and J by 2 bases, with 8 bases between them. The CDR3 DNA follows: TGTGCCAGCAGCTTAGTACGGGGAAACACTGAAGCTTTCTTT. As protein: CASSLVRGNTEAFF.

The rearrangement links TRBV14 to TRBJ1-2; D gene ambiguous. The germline gives CDR1 SGHDN, CDR2 FVKESK. The CDR3 is 12 amino acids. Trimming stripped 4 bases from V and 4 bases from J, with 7 bases between. The CDR3 is CASSPAFYGYTF. CDR3 bases: TGTGCCAGCAGCCCCGCGTTCTATGGCTACACCTTC.

The chain employs TRBV30 and TRBJ1-5; 8 nucleotides line up with TRBD1. The CDR3 covers 16 residues. V lost 5 bases, J lost 0 bases, and 9 bases stayed unmatched. Germline CDR1 and CDR2: GTSNPN and SVGIG (reference sequence). CDR3 DNA sequence: TGTGCCTGGGGACACAGGGGGGGAAATAGCAATCAGCCCCAGCATTTT. It is translated as CAWGHRGGNSNQPQHF.

The chain is built from TRBV7-9 and TRBJ2-3; tentative D call: TRBD2 (6 bases). CDR3 length: 15 amino acids. Germline lookup yields CDR1 SEHNR and CDR2 FQNEAQ (reference sequence). Trimming took 8 bases from V and 6 from J, leaving 21 bases between them. Here the CDR3 reads CASRVAGLPGDTQYF. CDR3 coding DNA: TGTGCCAGCCGGGTGGCGGGACTCCCCGGGGATACGCAGTATTTT.

The chain uses TRBV5-1 and TRBJ1-1, with TRBD1 as a possible D gene (6 bases). Trimming removed 4 bases from V and 4 bases from J, with 14 bases in between. This CDR3 is built from 14 residues. Germline V gives CDR1 SGHRS, CDR2 YFSETQ. This CDR3 is CASSEIRGVTEAFF. DNA for the CDR3: TGCGCCAGCAGCGAAATCAGGGGCGTCACTGAAGCTTTCTTT.

The rearrangement joins TRBV6-1 to TRBJ1-2; 7 bases align to TRBD1. The germline gives CDR1 MNHNS, CDR2 SASEGT. V gave up 5 bases and J gave up 3 bases; unmatched junction bases: 3. The CDR3 sequence is 13 residues long. DNA of the CDR3: TGTGCCAGCAGTAAAACAGGGGACTATGGCTACACCTTC. Translating it yields CASSKTGDYGYTF.

The gene calls are TRBV30 and TRBJ1-5; the D is unclear. Deletions cut 0 bases from V and 0 bases from J, with 6 bases between. Per germline, CDR1 GTSNPN and CDR2 SVGIG (reference sequence). The CDR3 covers 14 residues. The CDR3 spells CAWSVPGSNQPQHF. Here the CDR3 DNA reads TGTGCCTGGAGTGTACCCGGTAGCAATCAGCCCCAGCATTTT.